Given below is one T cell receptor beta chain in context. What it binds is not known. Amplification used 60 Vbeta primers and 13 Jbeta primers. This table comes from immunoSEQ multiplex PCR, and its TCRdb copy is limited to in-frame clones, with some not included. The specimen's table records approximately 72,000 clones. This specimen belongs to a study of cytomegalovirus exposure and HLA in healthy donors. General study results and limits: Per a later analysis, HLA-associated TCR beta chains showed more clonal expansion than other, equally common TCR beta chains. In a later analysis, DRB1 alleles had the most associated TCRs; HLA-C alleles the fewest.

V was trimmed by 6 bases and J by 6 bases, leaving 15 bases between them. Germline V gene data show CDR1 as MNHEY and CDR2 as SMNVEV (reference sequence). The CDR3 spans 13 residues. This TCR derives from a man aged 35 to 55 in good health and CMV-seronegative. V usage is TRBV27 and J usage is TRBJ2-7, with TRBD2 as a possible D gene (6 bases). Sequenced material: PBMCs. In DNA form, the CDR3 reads TGTGCCAGCAGGGGGCGGGGCTCGGGCGAGCAGTACTTC. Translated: CASRGRGSGEQYF.